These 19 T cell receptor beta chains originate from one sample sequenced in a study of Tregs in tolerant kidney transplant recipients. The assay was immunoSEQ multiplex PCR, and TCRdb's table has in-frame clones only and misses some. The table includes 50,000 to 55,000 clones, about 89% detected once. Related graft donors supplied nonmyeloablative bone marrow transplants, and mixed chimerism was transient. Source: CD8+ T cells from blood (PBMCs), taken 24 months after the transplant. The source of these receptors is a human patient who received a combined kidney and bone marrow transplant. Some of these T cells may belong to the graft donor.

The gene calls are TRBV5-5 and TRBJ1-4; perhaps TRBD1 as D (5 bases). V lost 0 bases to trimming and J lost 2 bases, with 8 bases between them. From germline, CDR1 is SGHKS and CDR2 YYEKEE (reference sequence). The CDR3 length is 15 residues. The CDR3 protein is CASSLAGVTNEKLFF. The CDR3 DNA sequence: TGTGCCAGCAGCTTGGCGGGGGTCACTAATGAAAAACTGTTTTTT.

CDR3 sequence (DNA): TGTGCCAGCTCACCCGGAACTAGCCCCAGCTGGGACAATGAGCAGTTCTTC. It is translated as CASSPGTSPSWDNEQFF. The rearrangement joins TRBV18 to TRBJ2-1; TRBD2 is a possible D gene (6 bases). V lost 3 bases to trimming and J lost 5 bases, with 20 bases between them. Germline values: CDR1 KGHSH, CDR2 LQKENI. The CDR3 extends over 17 amino acids.

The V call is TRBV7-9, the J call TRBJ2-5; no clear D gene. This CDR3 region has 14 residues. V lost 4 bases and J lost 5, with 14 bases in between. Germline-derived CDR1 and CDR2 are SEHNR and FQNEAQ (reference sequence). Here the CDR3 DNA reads TGTGCCAGCAGCTCCACGGGTCGTTGGGAGACCCAGTACTTC. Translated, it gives CASSSTGRWETQYF.

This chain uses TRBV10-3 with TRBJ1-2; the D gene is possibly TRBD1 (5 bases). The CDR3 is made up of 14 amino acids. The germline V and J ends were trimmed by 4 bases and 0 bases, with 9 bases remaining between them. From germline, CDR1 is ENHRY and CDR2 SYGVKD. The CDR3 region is CAISVGGANYGYTF. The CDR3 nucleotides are TGTGCCATCAGTGTTGGGGGGGCTAACTATGGCTACACCTTC.

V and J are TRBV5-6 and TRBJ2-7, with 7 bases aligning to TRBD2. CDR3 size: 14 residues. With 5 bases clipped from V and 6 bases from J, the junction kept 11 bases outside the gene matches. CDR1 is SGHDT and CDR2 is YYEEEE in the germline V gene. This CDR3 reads CASRLAVGFSEQYF. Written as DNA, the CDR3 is TGTGCCAGCAGGCTAGCGGTTGGGTTTTCCGAGCAGTACTTC.

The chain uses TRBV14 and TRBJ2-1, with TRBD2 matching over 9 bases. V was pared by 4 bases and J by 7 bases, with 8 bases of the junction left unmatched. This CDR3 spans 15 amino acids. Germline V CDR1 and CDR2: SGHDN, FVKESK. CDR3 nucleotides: TGTGCCAGCAGCCCTAGGATTAGCGGGAGTAATGAGCAGTTCTTC. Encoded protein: CASSPRISGSNEQFF.

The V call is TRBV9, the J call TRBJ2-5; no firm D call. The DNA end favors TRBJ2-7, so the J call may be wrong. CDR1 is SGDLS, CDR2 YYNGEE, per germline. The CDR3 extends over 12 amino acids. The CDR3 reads CASSANSYEQYF. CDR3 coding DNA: TGTGCCAGCAGCGCCAATAGCTACGAGCAGTACTTC.

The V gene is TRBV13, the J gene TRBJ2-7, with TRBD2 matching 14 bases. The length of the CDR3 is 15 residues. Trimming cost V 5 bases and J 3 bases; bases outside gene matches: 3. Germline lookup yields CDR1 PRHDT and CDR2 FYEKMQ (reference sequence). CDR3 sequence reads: CASSPGTSGSYEQYF. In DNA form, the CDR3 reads TGTGCCAGCAGCCCAGGGACTAGCGGGAGCTACGAGCAGTACTTC.

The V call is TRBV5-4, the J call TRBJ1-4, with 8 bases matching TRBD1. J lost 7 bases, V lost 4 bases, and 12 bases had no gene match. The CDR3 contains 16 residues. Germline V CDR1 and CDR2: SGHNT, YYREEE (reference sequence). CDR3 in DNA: TGTGCCAGCAGCCGTTACGGACAGGGAATGGGTGAAAAACTGTTTTTT. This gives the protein CASSRYGQGMGEKLFF. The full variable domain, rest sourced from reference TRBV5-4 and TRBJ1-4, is ETGVTQSPTHLIKTRGQQVTLRCSSQSGHNTVSWYQQALGQGPQFIFQYYREEENGRGNFPPRFSGLQFPNYSSELNVNALELDDSALYLCASSRYGQGMGEKLFFGSGTQLSVL.

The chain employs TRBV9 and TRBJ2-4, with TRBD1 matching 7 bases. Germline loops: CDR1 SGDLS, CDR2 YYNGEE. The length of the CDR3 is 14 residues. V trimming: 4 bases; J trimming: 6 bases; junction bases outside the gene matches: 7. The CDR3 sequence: CASSPRTGSNIQYF. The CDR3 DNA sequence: TGTGCCAGCAGCCCGAGGACAGGTTCAAACATTCAGTACTTC. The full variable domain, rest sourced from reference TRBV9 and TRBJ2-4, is DSGVTQTPKHLITATGQRVTLRCSPRSGDLSVYWYQQSLDQGLQFLIQYYNGEERAKGNILERFSAQQFPDLHSELNLSSLELGDSALYFCASSPRTGSNIQYFGAGTRLSVL.

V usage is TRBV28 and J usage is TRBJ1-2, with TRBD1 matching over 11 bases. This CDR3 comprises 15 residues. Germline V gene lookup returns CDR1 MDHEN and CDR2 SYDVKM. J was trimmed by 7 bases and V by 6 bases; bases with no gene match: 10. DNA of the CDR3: TGTGCCAGCAGACCGATTTTGGGACAGGGGGTTGGCTACACCTTC. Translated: CASRPILGQGVGYTF.

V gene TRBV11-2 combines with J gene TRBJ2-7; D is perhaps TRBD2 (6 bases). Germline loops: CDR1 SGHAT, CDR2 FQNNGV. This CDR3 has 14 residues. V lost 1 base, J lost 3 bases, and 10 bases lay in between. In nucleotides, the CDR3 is TGTGCCAGCAGCTTAGGGGGGGAGAGCTACGAGCAGTACTTC. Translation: CASSLGGESYEQYF.

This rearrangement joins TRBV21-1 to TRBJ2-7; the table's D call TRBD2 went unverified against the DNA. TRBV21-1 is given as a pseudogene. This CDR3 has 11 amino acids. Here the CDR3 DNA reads TGTGCCAGCAGCTTGTCGTACGAGCAGTACTTC. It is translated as CASSLSYEQYF.

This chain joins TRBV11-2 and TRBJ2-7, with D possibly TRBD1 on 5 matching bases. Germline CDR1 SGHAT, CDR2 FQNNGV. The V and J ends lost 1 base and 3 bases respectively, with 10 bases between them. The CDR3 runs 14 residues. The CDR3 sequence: CASSLGGRVYEQYF. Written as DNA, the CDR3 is TGTGCCAGCAGCTTAGGTGGCAGGGTCTACGAGCAGTACTTC.

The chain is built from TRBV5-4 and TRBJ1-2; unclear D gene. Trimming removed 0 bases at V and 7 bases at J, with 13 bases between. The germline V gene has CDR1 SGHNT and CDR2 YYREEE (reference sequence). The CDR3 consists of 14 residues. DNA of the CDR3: TGTGCCAGCAGCTTGGGACCGGGGATGGGTGGCTACACCTTC. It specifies CASSLGPGMGGYTF.

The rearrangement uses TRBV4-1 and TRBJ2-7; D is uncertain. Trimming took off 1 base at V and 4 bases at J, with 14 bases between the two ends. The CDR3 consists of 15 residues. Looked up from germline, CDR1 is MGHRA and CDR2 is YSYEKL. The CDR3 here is CASSQVGGTRYEQYF. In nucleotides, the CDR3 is TGCGCCAGCAGCCAAGTCGGCGGCACGAGATACGAGCAGTACTTC.

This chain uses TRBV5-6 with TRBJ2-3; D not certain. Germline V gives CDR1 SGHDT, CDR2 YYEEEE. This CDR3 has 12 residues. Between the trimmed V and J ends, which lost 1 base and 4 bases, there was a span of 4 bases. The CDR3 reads CASSLWPDTQYF. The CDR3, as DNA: TGTGCCAGCAGCTTGTGGCCAGATACGCAGTATTTT. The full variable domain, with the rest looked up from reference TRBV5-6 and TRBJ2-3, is DAGVTQSPTHLIKTRGQQVTLRCSPKSGHDTVSWYQQALGQGPQFIFQYYEEEERQRGNFPDRFSGHQFPNYSSELNVNALLLGDSALYLCASSLWPDTQYFGPGTRLTVL.

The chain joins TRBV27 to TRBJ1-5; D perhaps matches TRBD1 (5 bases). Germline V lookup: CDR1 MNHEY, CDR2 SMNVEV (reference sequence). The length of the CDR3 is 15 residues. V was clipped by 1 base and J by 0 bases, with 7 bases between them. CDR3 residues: CASSLWGISNQPQHF. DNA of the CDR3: TGTGCCAGCAGTTTATGGGGCATTAGCAATCAGCCCCAGCATTTT.

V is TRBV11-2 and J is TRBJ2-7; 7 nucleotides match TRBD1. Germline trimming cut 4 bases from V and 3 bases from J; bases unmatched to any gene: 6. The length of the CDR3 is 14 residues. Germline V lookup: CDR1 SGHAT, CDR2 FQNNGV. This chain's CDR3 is CASSWGQISYEQYF. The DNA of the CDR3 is TGTGCCAGCAGCTGGGGACAGATTAGCTACGAGCAGTACTTC.